This T cell receptor beta chain originates from a study of high-grade serous ovarian cancer treatment subgroups. Study context: Each sample yielded on average around 7,000 unique TCR beta rearrangements from some 14,000 reads. Study-wide results and limits: Different patients shared almost no repertoire; same-patient tumors shared about 0.095 to 0.79. Spatial context was lost because tumors were sequenced in bulk. Only CDR3 was analyzed; CDR1 and CDR2 were not.

The tumor samples were collected prior to definitive surgery or chemotherapy. Here immunoSEQ multiplex PCR was the method, and the copy in TCRdb shows in-frame clones only, minus some. The sample lists under 20,000 clones; roughly two thirds were seen once. By share, this clone counts as medium-sized. The antigen is not known. This receptor was obtained from a human donor with high-grade serous ovarian cancer. Sequenced input: tumor tissue.

The CDR3 region is CASFMGLAGYEQYF. The CDR3, as DNA: TGTGCCAGCTTTATGGGGCTAGCGGGCTACGAGCAGTACTTC. This rearrangement joins TRBV6-6 to TRBJ2-7; 8 positions match TRBD2. Germline loops: CDR1 MNHNY, CDR2 SVGAGI (reference sequence). The CDR3 covers 14 residues. V was clipped by 8 bases and J by 3 bases; unmatched bases: 9.